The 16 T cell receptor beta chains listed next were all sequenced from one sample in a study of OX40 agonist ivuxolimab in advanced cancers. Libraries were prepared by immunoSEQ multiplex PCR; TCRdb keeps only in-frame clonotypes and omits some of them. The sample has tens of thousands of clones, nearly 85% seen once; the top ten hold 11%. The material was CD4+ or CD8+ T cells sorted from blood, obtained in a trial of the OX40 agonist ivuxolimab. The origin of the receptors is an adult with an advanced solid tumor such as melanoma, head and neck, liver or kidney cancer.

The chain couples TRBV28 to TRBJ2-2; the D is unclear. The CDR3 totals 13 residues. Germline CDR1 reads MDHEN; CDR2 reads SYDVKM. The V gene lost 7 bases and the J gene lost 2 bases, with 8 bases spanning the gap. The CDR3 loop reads CASKKGNTGELFF. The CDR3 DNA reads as TGTGCCAGCAAGAAGGGAAACACCGGGGAGCTGTTTTTT.

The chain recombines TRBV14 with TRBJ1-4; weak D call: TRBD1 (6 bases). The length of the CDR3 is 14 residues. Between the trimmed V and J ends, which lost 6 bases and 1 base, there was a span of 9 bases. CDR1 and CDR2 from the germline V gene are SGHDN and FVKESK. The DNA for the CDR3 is TGTGCCAGCAGACTGACAGGAACTAATGAAAAACTGTTTTTT. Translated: CASRLTGTNEKLFF. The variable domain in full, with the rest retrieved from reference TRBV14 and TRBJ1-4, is EAGVTQFPSHSVIEKGQTVTLRCDPISGHDNLYWYRRVMGKEIKFLLHFVKESKQDESGMPNNRFLAERTGGTYSTLKVQPAELEDSGVYFCASRLTGTNEKLFFGSGTQLSVL.

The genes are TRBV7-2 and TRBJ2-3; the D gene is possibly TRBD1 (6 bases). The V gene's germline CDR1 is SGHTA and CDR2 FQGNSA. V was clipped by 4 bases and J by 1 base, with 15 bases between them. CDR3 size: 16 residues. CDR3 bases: TGTGCCAGCAGCTCCACAGGGATTAGGGGCACAGATACGCAGTATTTT. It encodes CASSSTGIRGTDTQYF.

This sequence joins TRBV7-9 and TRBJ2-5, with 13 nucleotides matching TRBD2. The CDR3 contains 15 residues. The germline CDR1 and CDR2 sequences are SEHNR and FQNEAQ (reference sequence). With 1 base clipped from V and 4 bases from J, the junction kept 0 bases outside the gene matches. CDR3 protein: CASSLGTSGGETQYF. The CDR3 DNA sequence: TGTGCCAGCAGCTTAGGGACTAGCGGGGGAGAGACCCAGTACTTC.

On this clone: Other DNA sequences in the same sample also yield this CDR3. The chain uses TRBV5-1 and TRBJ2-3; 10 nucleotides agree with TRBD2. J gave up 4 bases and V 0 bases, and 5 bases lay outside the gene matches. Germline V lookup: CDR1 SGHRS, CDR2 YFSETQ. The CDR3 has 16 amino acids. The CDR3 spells CASSLASSGSPDTQYF. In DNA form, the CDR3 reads TGCGCCAGCAGCTTGGCCTCTAGCGGGAGCCCAGATACGCAGTATTTT.

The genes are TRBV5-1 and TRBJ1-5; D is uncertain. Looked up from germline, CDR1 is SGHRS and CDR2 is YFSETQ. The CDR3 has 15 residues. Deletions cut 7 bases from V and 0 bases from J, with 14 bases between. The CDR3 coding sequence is TGCGCCAGCCGAGAGGGAACGTCTAGCAATCAGCCCCAGCATTTT. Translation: CASREGTSSNQPQHF.

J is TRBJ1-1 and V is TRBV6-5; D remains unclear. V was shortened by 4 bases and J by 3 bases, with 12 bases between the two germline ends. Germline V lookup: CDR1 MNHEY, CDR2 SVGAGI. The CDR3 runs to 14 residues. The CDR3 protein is CASSFGQADTEAFF. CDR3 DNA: TGTGCCAGCAGTTTTGGTCAGGCCGACACTGAAGCTTTCTTT.

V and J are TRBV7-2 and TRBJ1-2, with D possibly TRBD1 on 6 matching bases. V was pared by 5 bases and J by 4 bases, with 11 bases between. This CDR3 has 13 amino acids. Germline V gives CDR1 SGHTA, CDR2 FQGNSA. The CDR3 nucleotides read TGTGCCAGCAGCCTGGGGGCTGGCTATGGCTACACCTTC. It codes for CASSLGAGYGYTF.

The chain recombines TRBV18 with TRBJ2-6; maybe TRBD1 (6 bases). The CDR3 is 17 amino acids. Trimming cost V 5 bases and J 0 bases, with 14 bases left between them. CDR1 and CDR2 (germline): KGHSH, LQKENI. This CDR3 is CASSGGSQISGANVLTF. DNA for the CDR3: TGTGCCAGCTCAGGGGGCAGCCAAATCTCTGGGGCCAACGTCCTGACTTTC.

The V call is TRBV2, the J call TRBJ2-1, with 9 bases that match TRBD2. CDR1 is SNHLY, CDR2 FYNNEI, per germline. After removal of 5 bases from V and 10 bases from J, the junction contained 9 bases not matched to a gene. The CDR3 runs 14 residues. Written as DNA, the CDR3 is TGTGCCAGCAGTCCGGCGGGGGGGTCATCCGAGCAGTTCTTC. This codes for CASSPAGGSSEQFF.

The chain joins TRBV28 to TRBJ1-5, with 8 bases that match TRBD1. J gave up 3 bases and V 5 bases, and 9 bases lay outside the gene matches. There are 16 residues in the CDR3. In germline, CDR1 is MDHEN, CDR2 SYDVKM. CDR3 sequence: CASSLIGQGYNQPQHF. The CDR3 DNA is TGTGCCAGCAGTCTGATAGGACAGGGATACAATCAGCCCCAGCATTTT.

The CDR3 nucleotides read TGTGCCAGCAGTTACGATGGGGGACCCTATGGCTACACCTTC. As protein: CASSYDGGPYGYTF. The J gene is TRBJ1-2, the V gene TRBV6-5; possible D gene TRBD1, 5 bases. This CDR3 has 14 amino acids. Trimming removed 2 bases at V and 4 bases at J, with 11 bases between. Germline CDR1 reads MNHEY; CDR2 reads SVGAGI.

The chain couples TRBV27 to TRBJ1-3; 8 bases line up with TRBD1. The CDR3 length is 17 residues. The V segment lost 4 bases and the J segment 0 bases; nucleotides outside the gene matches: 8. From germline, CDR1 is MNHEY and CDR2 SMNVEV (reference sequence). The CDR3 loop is CASSSTGDLSSGNTIYF. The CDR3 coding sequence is TGTGCCAGCAGTTCGACAGGGGACCTATCCTCTGGAAACACCATATATTTT.

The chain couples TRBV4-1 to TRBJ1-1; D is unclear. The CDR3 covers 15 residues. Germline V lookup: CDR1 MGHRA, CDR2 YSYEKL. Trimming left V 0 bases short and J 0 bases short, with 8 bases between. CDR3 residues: CASSQDSGLNTEAFF. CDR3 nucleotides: TGCGCCAGCAGCCAAGATAGCGGACTGAACACTGAAGCTTTCTTT.

The CDR3 reads CASSQEGLGIVEQYF. The CDR3 nucleotides are TGTGCCAGCAGCCAAGAAGGGCTAGGAATTGTCGAGCAGTACTTC. The chain joins TRBV4-2 to TRBJ2-7; D is uncertain. Per the germline V gene, CDR1 is LGHNA and CDR2 is YNFKEQ. The CDR3 loop spans 15 amino acids. The V end lost 0 bases, the J end lost 6 bases, and 15 bases lay between the germline ends.

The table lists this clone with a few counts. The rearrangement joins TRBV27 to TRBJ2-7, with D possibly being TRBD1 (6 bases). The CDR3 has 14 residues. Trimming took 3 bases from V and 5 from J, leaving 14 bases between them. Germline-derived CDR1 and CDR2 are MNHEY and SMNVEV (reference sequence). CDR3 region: CASSFSGAPHEQYF. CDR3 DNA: TGTGCCAGCAGTTTTTCAGGGGCCCCCCACGAGCAGTACTTC.